This T cell receptor (beta chain) emerged from a study of identical twins. Study results and caveats: High-abundance cord blood beta clonotypes had fewer insertions; memory repertoires showed none. Surplus twin overlap in beta out-of-frame sequences was less pronounced. Twin-shared out-of-frame alpha sequences showed excess low generation probability.

From germline, CDR1 is LNHNV and CDR2 YYDKDF (reference sequence). This CDR3 spans 14 amino acids. Trimming cost V 0 bases and J 5 bases; bases outside gene matches: 4. TCRdb reprocessed the 5' RACE reads with MiXCR, giving one entry per CDR3 protein. The table has some 690,000 distinct CDR3 sequences, 21% seen once. This clonotype is a singleton in its sample. Its target is unknown. The sample also formed part of further work on T cells expressing NK-cell markers. From that report: Cells sorted as CD3+CD56+NKG2C+, CD3+CD56+NKG2C- and CD3+CD56-NKG2C+ T cells supplied the TCR beta repertoires.

Material: PBMCs. This clonotype was sampled from a woman between 18 and 29 years old in good health. V is TRBV15 and J is TRBJ2-7, with 7 positions matching TRBD2. The CDR3 sequence is CATSRELGGHEQYF. The CDR3 region has the DNA TGTGCCACCAGCAGAGAGTTGGGAGGGCACGAGCAGTACTTC.